The sample holds one count of the clone carrying this T cell receptor beta chain. Its antigen is not known. Libraries were prepared by immunoSEQ multiplex PCR; TCRdb keeps only in-frame clonotypes and omits some of them. The table includes hundreds of thousands of clones, roughly 87% detected once. This sample is drawn from a study of cytomegalovirus exposure and HLA in healthy donors. The study, taken as a whole, reports: The TCR clusters that emerged in the first cohort tended, a later analysis found, to co-occur in the roughly 130 validation repertoires. High sensitivity and specificity were reportedly achieved when the classifier diagnosed cytomegalovirus status.

The germline V and J ends were trimmed by 2 bases and 6 bases, with 20 bases remaining between them. The CDR3 is 17 amino acids. From germline, CDR1 is SGHDT and CDR2 YYEEEE. The donors were members of the roughly 120-subject validation cohort (separate from the approximately 670-subject first cohort). J is TRBJ2-2 and V is TRBV5-6; D tentatively fits TRBD1 or TRBD2 (6 bases each). The receptor comes from a young man in good health and CMV-seropositive. Input material: PBMCs. CDR3 in DNA: TGTGCCAGCAGCTTAATCAAAACAGGGAGGCGAGCCGGGGAGCTGTTTTTT. Residues: CASSLIKTGRRAGELFF.